This T cell receptor beta chain was obtained from a study of blood T cells in healthy people across ages. Study as a whole: Per two T cells, about one barcoded beta molecule was captured through template switching.

Donors each provided about 10 milliliters of peripheral blood. The table lists this clonotype with a few counts. Then a second PCR, running roughly 7 to 11 cycles, was carried out with a sample-barcoded 5' primer and a J-beta primer mix. A tag from a template-switch adaptor with 12 random nucleotides marked each cDNA molecule. TCRdb re-called the 5' RACE reads through MiXCR, storing one row per CDR3 protein. This table holds some 880,000 distinct CDR3 sequences, roughly 34% found once. Germline CDR1 reads MNHEY; CDR2 reads SVGAGI. The V and J ends lost 0 bases and 1 base respectively, with 10 bases between them. The CDR3 runs to 16 residues.

This clonotype originated in a man between 18 and 29 years old in good health. This chain joins TRBV6-5 and TRBJ2-4; D is unresolved. Sequenced sample: blood. As DNA, the CDR3 is TGTGCCAGCAGTTACTCGCCCGTGGGGGCCAAAAACATTCAGTACTTC. This translates into CASSYSPVGAKNIQYF.